This T cell receptor (beta chain) was observed in a study of blood T cell repertoires in COVID-19. Study as a whole: Researchers got acute and convalescent COVID-19 samples from the United States, Italy and Spain.

Source study methods: For nucleated cells, counts were estimated from reference gene primer amplification. Libraries were prepared by immunoSEQ multiplex PCR; TCRdb keeps only in-frame clonotypes and omits some of them. Clone size and V and J calls were adopted from that table, with D and trimming inferred from the DNA. The sample yields 160,000 or so clones, about 92% seen once. Patients of the Seattle cohort, enrolled during active infection, were followed longitudinally. With V trimmed by 2 bases and J by 3 bases, 3 bases remained unmatched. Germline V CDR1 and CDR2: LNHDA, SQIVND (reference sequence). The CDR3 consists of 14 residues.

V is TRBV19 and J is TRBJ1-2, with 7 bases identical to TRBD1. The source of this sequence is a woman aged 60-75 years with COVID-19, enrolled during active disease. The source material was peripheral blood. In DNA, the CDR3 is TGTGCCAGTAGTATAAGGGACAGCTACTATGGCTACACCTTC. Amino acid sequence: CASSIRDSYYGYTF.